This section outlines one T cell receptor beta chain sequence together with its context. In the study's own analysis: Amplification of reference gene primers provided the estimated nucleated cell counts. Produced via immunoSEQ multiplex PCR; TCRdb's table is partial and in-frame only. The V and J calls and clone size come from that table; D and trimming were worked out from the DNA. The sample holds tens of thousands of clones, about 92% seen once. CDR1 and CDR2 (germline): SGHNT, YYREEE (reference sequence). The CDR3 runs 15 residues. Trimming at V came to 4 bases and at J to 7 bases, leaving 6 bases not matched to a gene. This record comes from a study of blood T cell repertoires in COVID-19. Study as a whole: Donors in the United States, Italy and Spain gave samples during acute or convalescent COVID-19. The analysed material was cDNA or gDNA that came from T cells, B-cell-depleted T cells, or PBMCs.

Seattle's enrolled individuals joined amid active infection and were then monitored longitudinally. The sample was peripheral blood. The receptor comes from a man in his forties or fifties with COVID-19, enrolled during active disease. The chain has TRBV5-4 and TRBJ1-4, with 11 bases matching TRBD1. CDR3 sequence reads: CASSQGQGVGEKLFF. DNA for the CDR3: TGTGCCAGCAGCCAGGGACAGGGGGTAGGTGAAAAACTGTTTTTT.